The 16 T cell receptor beta chains reported below all come from one sample, sequenced in a study of technical replicates of blood from a handful of donors. Repertoires were generated with immunoSEQ multiplex PCR, while TCRdb's copy carries only in-frame clones and drops some. The data hold around 69,000 clones, with around 97% observed a single time. The sequenced sample consisted of T cells isolated from PBMCs. These receptors were collected from a human donor in good health.

The chain is built from TRBV4-2 and TRBJ2-5; no reliable D call. Trimming stripped 4 bases from V and 7 bases from J, with 7 bases between. The CDR3 runs 11 residues. Germline CDR1 is LGHNA and CDR2 is YNFKEQ. The CDR3 DNA is TGTGCCAGCAGCCTTGGCCCGACCCAGTACTTC. This encodes CASSLGPTQYF.

The V call is TRBV4-1, the J call TRBJ2-7; TRBD2 matches at 8 bases. Germline V gives CDR1 MGHRA, CDR2 YSYEKL. The CDR3 is made up of 15 amino acids. The J segment lost 0 bases and the V segment lost 1 base, leaving 2 bases of the junction unmatched. The CDR3 DNA follows: TGCGCCAGCAGCCAAGGACTAGCGCCCTCCTACGAGCAGTACTTC. This gives the protein CASSQGLAPSYEQYF.

The V and J genes are TRBV4-2 and TRBJ2-5; D not certain. CDR1 LGHNA and CDR2 YNFKEQ come from the germline V gene. This CDR3 spans 13 amino acids. Trimming cost V 2 bases and J 0 bases, with 4 bases left between them. The CDR3 region has the DNA TGTGCCAGCAGCCAAAGAGACCAAGAGACCCAGTACTTC. Its protein is CASSQRDQETQYF.

The CDR3 loop reads CASSYSRTETQYF. In nucleotides, the CDR3 is TGTGCCAGCAGTTACTCGAGAACCGAGACCCAGTACTTC. J is TRBJ2-5 and V is TRBV6-5; D remains ambiguous. CDR1 is MNHEY and CDR2 is SVGAGI in the germline V gene. The CDR3 runs to 13 residues. The V and J ends lost 0 bases and 5 bases respectively, with 7 bases between them.

J is TRBJ1-1 and V is TRBV9; the D is unclear. This CDR3 comprises 15 residues. Trimming removed 0 bases at V and 0 bases at J, with 9 bases between. CDR1 and CDR2 from the germline V gene are SGDLS and YYNGEE. The CDR3 protein is CASSVVAGLNTEAFF. The CDR3 nucleotides are TGTGCCAGCAGCGTAGTGGCAGGCTTGAACACTGAAGCTTTCTTT.

V usage is TRBV28 and J usage is TRBJ2-7; D possibly corresponds to TRBD2 (6 bases). The CDR3 covers 15 residues. Germline CDR1 reads MDHEN; CDR2 reads SYDVKM. V was cut by 4 bases and J by 0 bases, with 13 bases left in between. DNA of the CDR3: TGTGCCAGCAGTTCAACTAGGACTACCTCCTACGAGCAGTACTTC. This translates into CASSSTRTTSYEQYF. The whole variable domain, remainder taken from reference TRBV28 and TRBJ2-7, is DVKVTQSSRYLVKRTGEKVFLECVQDMDHENMFWYRQDPGLGLRLIYFSYDVKMKEKGDIPEGYSVSREKKERFSLILESASTNQTSMYLCASSSTRTTSYEQYFGPGTRLTVT.

The chain couples TRBV5-1 to TRBJ2-3; D not resolved. Trimming removed 0 bases from V and 4 bases from J, with 12 bases in between. Germline V gives CDR1 SGHRS, CDR2 YFSETQ. The CDR3 length is 15 residues. The CDR3 sequence is CASSLGVADPDTQYF. For the CDR3, the DNA is TGCGCCAGCAGCTTGGGGGTAGCTGACCCAGATACGCAGTATTTT.

The chain employs TRBV11-2 and TRBJ2-1, with D possibly TRBD2 on 6 matching bases. The CDR3 has 16 amino acids. V was shortened by 5 bases and J by 5 bases, with 19 bases between the two germline ends. Germline CDR1 is SGHAT and CDR2 is FQNNGV. The CDR3 loop is CASSLRPGEVDNEQFF. CDR3 sequence (DNA): TGTGCCAGCAGCCTCCGCCCGGGAGAAGTGGACAATGAGCAGTTCTTC.

This chain joins TRBV28 and TRBJ1-4; 7 nucleotides line up with TRBD1. Unmatched junction bases numbered 9, after V lost 6 bases and J lost 14 bases. CDR1 and CDR2 (germline): MDHEN, SYDVKM. This CDR3 is 12 amino acids long. CDR3 in amino acids: CASSWDSRFLFF. The CDR3 DNA sequence: TGTGCCAGCAGCTGGGACAGCAGGTTTCTGTTTTTT.

The rearrangement links TRBV5-4 to TRBJ1-4, with D tentatively TRBD1 (5 bases). This CDR3 has 17 amino acids. Trimming removed 3 bases at V and 0 bases at J, with 15 bases between. CDR1 is SGHNT and CDR2 is YYREEE in the germline V gene (reference sequence). The CDR3 DNA follows: TGTGCCAGCAGCTCGACAGATACGACGACAACTAATGAAAAACTGTTTTTT. It is translated as CASSSTDTTTTNEKLFF.

This clone came up once. The genes are TRBV11-2 and TRBJ1-1; unclear D gene. The V and J ends lost 5 bases and 1 base respectively, with 8 bases between them. This CDR3 region has 13 residues. The germline CDR1 and CDR2 sequences are SGHAT and FQNNGV. The CDR3 is CASSRSTNTEAFF. Written as DNA, the CDR3 is TGTGCCAGCAGCAGAAGCACGAACACTGAAGCTTTCTTT.

In DNA form, the CDR3 reads TGTGCCAGCAGCCTTGACAGGGCTGAAGCTTTCTTT. It specifies CASSLDRAEAFF. The chain employs TRBV2 and TRBJ1-1, with 7 bases identical to TRBD1. Germline V gene sequence: CDR1 SNHLY, CDR2 FYNNEI. This CDR3 spans 12 amino acids. Trimming at V came to 6 bases and at J to 6 bases, leaving 4 bases not matched to a gene.

The chain joins TRBV10-2 to TRBJ2-7; weak D call: TRBD1 (5 bases). Germline V CDR1 and CDR2: WSHSY, SAAADI. V lost 5 bases and J lost 0, with 11 bases in between. CDR3 size: 14 residues. This chain's CDR3 is CASSSDRFSYEQYF. CDR3 nucleotides: TGCGCCAGCAGTTCCGACAGATTCTCCTACGAGCAGTACTTC.

The CDR3 DNA reads as TGTGCCAGCAGCCAAGATTCACAGGGCGCCTACAATGAGCAGTTCTTC. It translates to CASSQDSQGAYNEQFF. J is TRBJ2-1 and V is TRBV4-2, with a possible D match to TRBD1 (6 bases). Germline CDR1 LGHNA, CDR2 YNFKEQ. The germline V and J ends were trimmed by 0 bases and 2 bases, with 11 bases remaining between them. This CDR3 is 16 amino acids long.

The genes are TRBV19 and TRBJ1-6, with D possibly being TRBD1 (6 bases). This CDR3 spans 13 amino acids. Germline V gene sequence: CDR1 LNHDA, CDR2 SQIVND (reference sequence). Trimming stripped 10 bases from V and 7 bases from J, with 14 bases between. CDR3 nucleotides: TGTGCCACCTCCGGGACAAGGAATTCACCCCTCCACTTT. It codes for CATSGTRNSPLHF.

J is TRBJ2-5 and V is TRBV7-6, with D possibly matching TRBD2 (6 bases). The germline V gene has CDR1 SGHVS and CDR2 FNYEAQ. The CDR3 runs 15 residues. The V end was cut by 5 bases, the J end by 2 bases, with 15 bases between. For the CDR3, the DNA is TGTGCCAGCAGCGCCACTTTAGCGGTGCAAGAGACCCAGTACTTC. Amino acid sequence: CASSATLAVQETQYF.